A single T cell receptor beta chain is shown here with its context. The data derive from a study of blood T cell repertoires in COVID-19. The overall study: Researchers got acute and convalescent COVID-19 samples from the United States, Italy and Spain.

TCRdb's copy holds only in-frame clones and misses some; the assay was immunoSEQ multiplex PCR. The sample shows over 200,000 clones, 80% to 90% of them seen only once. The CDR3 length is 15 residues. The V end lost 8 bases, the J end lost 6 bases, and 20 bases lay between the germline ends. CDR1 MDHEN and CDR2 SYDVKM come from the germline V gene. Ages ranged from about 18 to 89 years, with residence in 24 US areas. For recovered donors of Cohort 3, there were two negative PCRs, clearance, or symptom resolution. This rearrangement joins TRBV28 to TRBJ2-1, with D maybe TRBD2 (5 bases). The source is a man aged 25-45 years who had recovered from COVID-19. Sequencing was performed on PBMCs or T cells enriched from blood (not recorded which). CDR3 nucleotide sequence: TGTGCCAGCGCGAGTAAGAGGGCAAATATCAATGAGCAGTTCTTC. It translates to CASASKRANINEQFF.